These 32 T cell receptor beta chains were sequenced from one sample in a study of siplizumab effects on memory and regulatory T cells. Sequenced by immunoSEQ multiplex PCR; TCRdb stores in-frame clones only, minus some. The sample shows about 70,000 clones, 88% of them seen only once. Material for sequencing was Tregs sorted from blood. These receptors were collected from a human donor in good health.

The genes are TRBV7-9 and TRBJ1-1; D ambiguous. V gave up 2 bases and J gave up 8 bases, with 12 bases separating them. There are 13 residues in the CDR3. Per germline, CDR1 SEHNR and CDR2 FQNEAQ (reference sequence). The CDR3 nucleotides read TGTGCCAGCAGCTTATTCTATAACGGGGAAGCTTTCTTT. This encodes CASSLFYNGEAFF. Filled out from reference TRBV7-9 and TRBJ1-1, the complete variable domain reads DTGVSQNPRHKITKRGQNVTFRCDPISEHNRLYWYRQTLGQGPEFLTYFQNEAQLEKSRLLSDRFSAERPKGSFSTLEIQRTEQGDSAMYLCASSLFYNGEAFFGQGTRLTVV.

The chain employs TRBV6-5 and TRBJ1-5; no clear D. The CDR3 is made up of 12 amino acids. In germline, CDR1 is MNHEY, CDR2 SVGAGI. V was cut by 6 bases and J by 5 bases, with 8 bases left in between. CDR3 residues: CASRAGYQPQHF. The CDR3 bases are TGTGCCAGCAGAGCCGGCTATCAGCCCCAGCATTTT.

CDR3 sequence: CASSQVANEQFF. The CDR3 bases are TGTGCCAGCAGCCAGGTGGCTAATGAGCAGTTCTTC. The V and J genes are TRBV7-8 and TRBJ2-1; unclear D gene. The germline V and J ends were trimmed by 5 bases and 7 bases, with 9 bases remaining between them. CDR1 is SGHVS, CDR2 FQNEAQ, per germline. The CDR3 contains 12 residues.

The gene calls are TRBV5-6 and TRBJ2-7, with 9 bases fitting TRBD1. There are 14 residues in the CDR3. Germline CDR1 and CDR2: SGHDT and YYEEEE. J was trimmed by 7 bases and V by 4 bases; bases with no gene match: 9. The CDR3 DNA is TGTGCCAGCAGCCCCGGGACAGGGAGAAAGGAGCAGTACTTC. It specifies CASSPGTGRKEQYF. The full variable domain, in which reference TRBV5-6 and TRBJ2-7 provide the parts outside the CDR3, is DAGVTQSPTHLIKTRGQQVTLRCSPKSGHDTVSWYQQALGQGPQFIFQYYEEEERQRGNFPDRFSGHQFPNYSSELNVNALLLGDSALYLCASSPGTGRKEQYFGPGTRLTVT.

The DNA of the CDR3 is TGCGCCAGCAGCTCTAGGGGCCTGAACACCGGGGAGCTGTTTTTT. This encodes CASSSRGLNTGELFF. This sequence joins TRBV5-1 and TRBJ2-2, with a tentative D call TRBD1 (5 bases). Between the trimmed V and J ends, which lost 3 bases and 1 base, there was a span of 10 bases. Germline CDR1 and CDR2: SGHRS and YFSETQ. CDR3 length: 15 residues.

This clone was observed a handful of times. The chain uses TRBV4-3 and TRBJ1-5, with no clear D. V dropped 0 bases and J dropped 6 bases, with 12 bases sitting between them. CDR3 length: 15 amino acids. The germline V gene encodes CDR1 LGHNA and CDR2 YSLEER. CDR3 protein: CASSQDWQAGQPQHF. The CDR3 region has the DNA TGCGCCAGCAGCCAAGATTGGCAGGCGGGTCAGCCCCAGCATTTT.

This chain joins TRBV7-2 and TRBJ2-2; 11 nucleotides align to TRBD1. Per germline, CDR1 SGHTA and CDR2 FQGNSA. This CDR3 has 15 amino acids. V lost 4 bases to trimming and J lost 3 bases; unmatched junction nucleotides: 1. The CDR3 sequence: CASSWDRGYTGELFF. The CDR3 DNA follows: TGTGCCAGCAGCTGGGACAGGGGGTACACCGGGGAGCTGTTTTTT. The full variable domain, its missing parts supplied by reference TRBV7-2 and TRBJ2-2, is GAGVSQSPSNKVTEKGKDVELRCDPISGHTALYWYRQSLGQGLEFLIYFQGNSAPDKSGLPSDRFSAERTGGSVSTLTIQRTQQEDSAVYLCASSWDRGYTGELFFGEGSRLTVL.

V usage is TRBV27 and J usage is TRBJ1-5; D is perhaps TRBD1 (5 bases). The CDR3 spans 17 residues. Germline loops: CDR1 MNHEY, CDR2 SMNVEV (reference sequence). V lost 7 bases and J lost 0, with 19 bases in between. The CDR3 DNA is TGTGCCAGCAAACAGGTGGCCGGGAAAGCTAGCAATCAGCCCCAGCATTTT. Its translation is CASKQVAGKASNQPQHF.

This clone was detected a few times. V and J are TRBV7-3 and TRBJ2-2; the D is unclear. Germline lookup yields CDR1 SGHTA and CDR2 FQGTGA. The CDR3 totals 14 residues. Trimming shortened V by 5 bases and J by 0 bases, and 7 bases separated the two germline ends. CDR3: CASSPLANTGELFF. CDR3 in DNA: TGTGCCAGCAGCCCGCTCGCGAACACCGGGGAGCTGTTTTTT.

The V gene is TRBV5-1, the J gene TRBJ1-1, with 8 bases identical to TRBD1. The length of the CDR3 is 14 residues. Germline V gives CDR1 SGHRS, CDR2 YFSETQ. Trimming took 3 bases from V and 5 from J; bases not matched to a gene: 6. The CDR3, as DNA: TGCGCCAGCAGCTCTCGGACAGGGCGAACTGAAGCTTTCTTT. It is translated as CASSSRTGRTEAFF. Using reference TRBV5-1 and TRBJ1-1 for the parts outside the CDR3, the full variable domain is KAGVTQTPRYLIKTRGQQVTLSCSPISGHRSVSWYQQTPGQGLQFLFEYFSETQRNKGNFPGRFSGRQFSNSRSEMNVSTLELGDSALYLCASSSRTGRTEAFFGQGTRLTVV.

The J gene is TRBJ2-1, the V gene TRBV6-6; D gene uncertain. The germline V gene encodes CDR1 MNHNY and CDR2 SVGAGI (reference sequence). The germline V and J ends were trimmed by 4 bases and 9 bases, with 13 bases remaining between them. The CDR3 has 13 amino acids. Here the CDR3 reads CASSSPPLGEQFF. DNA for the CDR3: TGTGCCAGCAGTTCCCCTCCTTTGGGTGAGCAGTTCTTC.

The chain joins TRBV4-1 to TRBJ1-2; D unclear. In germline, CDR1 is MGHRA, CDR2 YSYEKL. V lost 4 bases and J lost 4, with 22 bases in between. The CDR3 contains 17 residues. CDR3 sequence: CASSPNQEPRLGYGYTF. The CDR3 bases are TGCGCCAGCAGCCCAAACCAGGAACCCCGGCTAGGCTATGGCTACACCTTC.

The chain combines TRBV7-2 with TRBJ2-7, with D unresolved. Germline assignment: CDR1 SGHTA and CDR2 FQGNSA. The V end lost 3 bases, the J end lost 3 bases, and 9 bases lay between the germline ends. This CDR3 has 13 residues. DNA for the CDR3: TGTGCCAGCAGCTTTCAGACCAACTACGAGCAGTACTTC. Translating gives CASSFQTNYEQYF.

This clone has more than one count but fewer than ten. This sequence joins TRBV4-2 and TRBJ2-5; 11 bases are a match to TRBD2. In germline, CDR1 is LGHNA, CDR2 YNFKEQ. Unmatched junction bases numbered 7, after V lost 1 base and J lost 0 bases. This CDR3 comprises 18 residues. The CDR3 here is CASSQATSGIGYQETQYF. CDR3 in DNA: TGTGCCAGCAGCCAAGCGACTAGCGGGATTGGGTACCAAGAGACCCAGTACTTC.

The CDR3 coding sequence is TGTGCCAGCAGTTTATCGGGGGGAGATGGCTACACCTTC. Translating it yields CASSLSGGDGYTF. This chain joins TRBV27 and TRBJ1-2; maybe TRBD1 (5 bases). The CDR3 extends over 13 amino acids. V lost 0 bases, J lost 6 bases, and 8 bases lay in between. Germline V gives CDR1 MNHEY, CDR2 SMNVEV (reference sequence).

The CDR3 protein is CASSTDRGGDTIYF. DNA of the CDR3: TGCGCCAGCAGCACAGACAGGGGAGGGGACACCATATATTTT. This chain connects TRBV5-1 to TRBJ1-3, with TRBD1 identical over 8 bases. This CDR3 has 14 amino acids. Germline CDR1 SGHRS, CDR2 YFSETQ. Trimming took 4 bases from V and 8 from J; bases not matched to a gene: 8.

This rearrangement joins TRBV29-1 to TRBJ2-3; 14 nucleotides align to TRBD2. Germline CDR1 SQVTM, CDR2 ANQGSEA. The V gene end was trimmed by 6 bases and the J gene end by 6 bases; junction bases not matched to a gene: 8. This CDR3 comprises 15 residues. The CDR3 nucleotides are TGCAGCGTGACCGGGACTAGCGGGAGAGGGGATACGCAGTATTTT. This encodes CSVTGTSGRGDTQYF.

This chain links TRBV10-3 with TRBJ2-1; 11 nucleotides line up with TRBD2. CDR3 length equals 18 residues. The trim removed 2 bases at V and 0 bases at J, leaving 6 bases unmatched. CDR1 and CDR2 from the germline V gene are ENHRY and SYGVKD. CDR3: CAISEPGTSGRSYNEQFF. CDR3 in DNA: TGTGCCATCAGTGAGCCGGGGACTAGCGGACGCTCCTACAATGAGCAGTTCTTC.

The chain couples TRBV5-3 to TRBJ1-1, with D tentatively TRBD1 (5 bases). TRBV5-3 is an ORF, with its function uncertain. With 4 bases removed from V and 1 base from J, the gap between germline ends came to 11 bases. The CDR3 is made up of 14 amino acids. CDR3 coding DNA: TGTGCCAGAAGCGGACATCCCCCGAACACTGAAGCTTTCTTT. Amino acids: CARSGHPPNTEAFF.

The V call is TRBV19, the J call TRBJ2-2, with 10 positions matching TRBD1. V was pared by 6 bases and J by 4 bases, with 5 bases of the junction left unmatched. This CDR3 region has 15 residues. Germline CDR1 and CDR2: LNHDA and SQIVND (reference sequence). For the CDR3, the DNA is TGTGCCAGTAGCGACAGGGGGCGCGTCACCGGGGAGCTGTTTTTT. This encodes CASSDRGRVTGELFF. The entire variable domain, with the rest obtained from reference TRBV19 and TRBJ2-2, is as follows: DGGITQSPKYLFRKEGQNVTLSCEQNLNHDAMYWYRQDPGQGLRLIYYSQIVNDFQKGDIAEGYSVSREKKESFPLTVTSAQKNPTAFYLCASSDRGRVTGELFFGEGSRLTVL.

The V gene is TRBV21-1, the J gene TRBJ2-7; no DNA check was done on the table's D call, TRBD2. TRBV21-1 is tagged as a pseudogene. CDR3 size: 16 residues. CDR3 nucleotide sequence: TGTGCCAGCAGCAAAGGCCCAGCGGAGCCTACCTACGAGCAGTACTTC. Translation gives CASSKGPAEPTYEQYF.

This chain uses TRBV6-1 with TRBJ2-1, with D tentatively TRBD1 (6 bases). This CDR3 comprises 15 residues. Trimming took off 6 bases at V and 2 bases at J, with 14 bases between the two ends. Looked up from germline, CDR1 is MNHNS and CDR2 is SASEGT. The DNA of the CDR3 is TGTGCCAGCAGCCCCCTTTGGGACACCTACAATGAGCAGTTCTTC. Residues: CASSPLWDTYNEQFF.

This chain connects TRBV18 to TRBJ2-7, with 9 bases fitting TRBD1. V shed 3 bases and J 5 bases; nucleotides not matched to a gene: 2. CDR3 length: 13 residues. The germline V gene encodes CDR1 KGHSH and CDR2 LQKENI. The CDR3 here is CASSPTGGHEQYF. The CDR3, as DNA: TGTGCCAGCTCACCCACAGGGGGCCACGAGCAGTACTTC.

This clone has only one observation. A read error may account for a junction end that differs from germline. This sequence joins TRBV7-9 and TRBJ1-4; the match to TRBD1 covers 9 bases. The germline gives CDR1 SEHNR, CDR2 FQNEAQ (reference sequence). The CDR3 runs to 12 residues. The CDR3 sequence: CASSLRGQGLHF. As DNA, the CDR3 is TGTGCCAGCAGCTTAAGGGGACAGGGCCTGCACTTT.

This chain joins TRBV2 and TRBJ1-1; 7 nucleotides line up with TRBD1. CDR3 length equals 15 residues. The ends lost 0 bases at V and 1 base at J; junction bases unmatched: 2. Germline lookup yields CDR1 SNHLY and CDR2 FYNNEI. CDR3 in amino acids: CASSEAGGGNTEAFF. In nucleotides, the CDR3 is TGTGCCAGCAGTGAAGCAGGGGGCGGGAACACTGAAGCTTTCTTT.

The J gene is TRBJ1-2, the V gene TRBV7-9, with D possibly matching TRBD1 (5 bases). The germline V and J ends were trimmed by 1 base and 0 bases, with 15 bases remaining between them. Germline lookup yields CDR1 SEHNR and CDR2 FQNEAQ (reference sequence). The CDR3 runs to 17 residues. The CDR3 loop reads CASSLGLLAGPNYGYTF. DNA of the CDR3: TGTGCCAGCAGCTTAGGCCTCCTGGCGGGACCTAACTATGGCTACACCTTC.

The CDR3, as DNA: TGTGCCTGGAGTAGGGGCGGACAGGGAAACATTCAGTACTTC. It encodes CAWSRGGQGNIQYF. The genes are TRBV30 and TRBJ2-4; TRBD1 agrees at 8 bases. Germline V gene data show CDR1 as GTSNPN and CDR2 as SVGIG (reference sequence). J lost 6 bases, V lost 2 bases, and 6 bases had no gene match. This CDR3 has 14 residues.

The CDR3: CASSLGGGAEAFF. For the CDR3, the DNA is TGTGCCAGCAGCTTAGGAGGGGGCGCTGAAGCTTTCTTT. The J gene is TRBJ1-1, the V gene TRBV7-2; the match to TRBD1 covers 7 bases. V lost 1 base, J lost 6 bases, and 2 bases stayed unmatched. Germline CDR1 is SGHTA and CDR2 is FQGNSA. The CDR3 runs to 13 residues.

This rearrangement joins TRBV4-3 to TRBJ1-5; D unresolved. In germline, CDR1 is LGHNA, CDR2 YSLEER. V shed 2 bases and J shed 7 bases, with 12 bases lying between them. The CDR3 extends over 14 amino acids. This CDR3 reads CASSQLHSGQPQHF. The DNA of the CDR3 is TGCGCCAGCAGCCAATTACATTCCGGGCAGCCCCAGCATTTT.

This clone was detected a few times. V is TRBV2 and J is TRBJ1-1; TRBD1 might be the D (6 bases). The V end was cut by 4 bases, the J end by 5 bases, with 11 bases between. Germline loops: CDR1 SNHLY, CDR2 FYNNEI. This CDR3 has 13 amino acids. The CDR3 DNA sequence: TGTGCCAGCAGTGTAACAGGGTTTACTGAAGCTTTCTTT. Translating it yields CASSVTGFTEAFF.

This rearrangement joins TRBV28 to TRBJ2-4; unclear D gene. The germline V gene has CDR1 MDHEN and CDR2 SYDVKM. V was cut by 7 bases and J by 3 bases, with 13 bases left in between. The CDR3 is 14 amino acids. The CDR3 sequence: CASTLGVGKNIQYF. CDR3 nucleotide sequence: TGTGCCAGCACCCTTGGGGTGGGCAAAAACATTCAGTACTTC.

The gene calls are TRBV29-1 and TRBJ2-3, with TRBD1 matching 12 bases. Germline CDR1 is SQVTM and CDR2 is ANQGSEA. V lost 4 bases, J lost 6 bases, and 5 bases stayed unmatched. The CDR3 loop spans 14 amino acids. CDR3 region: CSVVGDRGHDTQYF. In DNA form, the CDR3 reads TGCAGCGTTGTTGGGGACAGGGGGCACGATACGCAGTATTTT.